A single sample is the source of the 27 T cell receptor beta chains below, sequenced in a study of cytomegalovirus exposure and HLA in healthy donors. Primers: 60 Vbeta forward and 13 Jbeta reverse. Clones were read by immunoSEQ multiplex PCR, and TCRdb kept only the in-frame ones, dropping some. The table lists fewer than 200,000 clones, 76% of them singletons. The sample was PBMCs. The source of these receptors is a female donor in good health and CMV-seronegative.

Remarks on this clone: Germline is not matched at one junction end, which may reflect a read error. The chain couples TRBV7-9 to TRBJ2-3, with 8 bases fitting TRBD2. Germline V CDR1 and CDR2: SEHNR, FQNEAQ (reference sequence). This CDR3 region has 16 residues. The CDR3 coding sequence is TGTTCCAGCAGCTTAACTAGCGGAGGGGGCACAGATACGCAGTATTTT. This gives the protein CSSSLTSGGGTDTQYF.

The rearrangement joins TRBV5-5 to TRBJ1-2; TRBD1 agrees at 9 bases. Germline loops: CDR1 SGHKS, CDR2 YYEKEE (reference sequence). This CDR3 is built from 15 residues. With 3 bases clipped from V and 8 bases from J, the junction kept 11 bases outside the gene matches. The CDR3 DNA is TGTGCCAGCAGCTCTGGACAGGGGATCGGGGAAGGCTACACCTTC. This translates into CASSSGQGIGEGYTF.

The chain employs TRBV5-1 and TRBJ1-3; 10 bases are shared with TRBD1. Germline loops: CDR1 SGHRS, CDR2 YFSETQ. Trimming cost V 4 bases and J 4 bases; bases outside gene matches: 8. CDR3 size: 16 residues. The DNA of the CDR3 is TGCGCCAGCAGCGTTTCGACAGGGGGCTTGGGAAACACCATATATTTT. It is translated as CASSVSTGGLGNTIYF.

This sequence joins TRBV7-2 and TRBJ1-1; TRBD1 matches at 11 bases. The CDR3 runs to 16 residues. V trimming: 3 bases; J trimming: 5 bases; junction bases outside the gene matches: 8. Per germline, CDR1 SGHTA and CDR2 FQGNSA. CDR3 sequence: CASSFHRGTGGTEAFF. Here the CDR3 DNA reads TGTGCCAGCAGCTTCCATCGCGGGACAGGGGGAACTGAAGCTTTCTTT.

The V and J genes are TRBV4-3 and TRBJ2-1; 15 positions agree with TRBD2. The germline gives CDR1 LGHNA, CDR2 YSLEER. There are 16 residues in the CDR3. V lost 4 bases to trimming and J lost 5 bases; unmatched junction nucleotides: 3. Here the CDR3 reads CASSPGLAGGDNEQFF. The CDR3, as DNA: TGCGCCAGCAGCCCAGGACTAGCGGGAGGGGACAATGAGCAGTTCTTC.

This clone appeared a single time. The chain couples TRBV5-1 to TRBJ2-4; TRBD2 might be the D (5 bases). Between the trimmed V and J ends, which lost 5 bases and 5 bases, there was a span of 11 bases. The CDR3 length is 13 residues. The germline V gene encodes CDR1 SGHRS and CDR2 YFSETQ. CDR3 in DNA: TGCGCCAGCAGTAGGGTCGGGGAAAACATTCAGTACTTC. It codes for CASSRVGENIQYF.

V and J are TRBV7-6 and TRBJ2-5; 7 bases match TRBD2. Per the germline V gene, CDR1 is SGHVS and CDR2 is FNYEAQ. V shed 8 bases, J shed 4 bases, and the junction held 1 base outside the gene matches. The CDR3 sequence is 11 residues long. CDR3: CASGGGETQYF. The CDR3 coding sequence is TGTGCCAGCGGGGGGGGAGAGACCCAGTACTTC.

V is TRBV9 and J is TRBJ2-7; 13 bases align to TRBD2. From germline, CDR1 is SGDLS and CDR2 YYNGEE. Germline trimming cut 2 bases from V and 7 bases from J; bases unmatched to any gene: 6. This CDR3 comprises 15 residues. The CDR3 DNA follows: TGTGCCAGCAGCGTTGGACTAGCGGGAGCTGAGGAGCAGTACTTC. Protein product: CASSVGLAGAEEQYF.

The chain recombines TRBV28 with TRBJ2-2, with 7 bases aligning to TRBD2. With 9 bases clipped from V and 3 bases from J, the junction kept 4 bases outside the gene matches. CDR1 MDHEN and CDR2 SYDVKM come from the germline V gene. This CDR3 has 13 amino acids. CDR3 DNA sequence: TGTGCCAGTGGACTAGAGGACACCGGGGAGCTGTTTTTT. It encodes CASGLEDTGELFF.

V usage is TRBV27 and J usage is TRBJ1-1; possibly TRBD1 for D (5 bases). Trimming took 1 base from V and 6 from J, leaving 15 bases between them. CDR3 size: 15 residues. Germline V gene sequence: CDR1 MNHEY, CDR2 SMNVEV (reference sequence). The CDR3, as DNA: TGTGCCAGCAGTTTATACGGGGGGGGAATCGCTGAAGCTTTCTTT. It is translated as CASSLYGGGIAEAFF.

The chain has TRBV4-3 and TRBJ2-2; 9 bases map to TRBD2. The CDR3 runs 17 residues. Germline V gene data show CDR1 as LGHNA and CDR2 as YSLEER. The trim removed 5 bases at V and 0 bases at J, leaving 7 bases unmatched. The CDR3 sequence is CASSIRSGGPNTGELFF. The CDR3 nucleotides read TGCGCCAGCAGCATCCGAAGCGGGGGGCCGAACACCGGGGAGCTGTTTTTT.

V gene TRBV6-1 combines with J gene TRBJ1-5; 7 bases agree with TRBD1. The CDR3 length is 14 residues. The J segment lost 0 bases and the V segment lost 7 bases, leaving 3 bases of the junction unmatched. Germline values: CDR1 MNHNS, CDR2 SASEGT. In nucleotides, the CDR3 is TGTGCCAGCACCGGGACAGATAGCAATCAGCCCCAGCATTTT. This translates into CASTGTDSNQPQHF.

The V and J genes are TRBV30 and TRBJ1-2, with D unresolved. Trimming pared 5 bases from V and 6 bases from J, leaving 16 bases between. Germline V gene sequence: CDR1 GTSNPN, CDR2 SVGIG (reference sequence). The length of the CDR3 is 13 residues. DNA for the CDR3: TGTGCCTGGGGAAAATCGAGGGAGAATGGCTACACCTTC. This codes for CAWGKSRENGYTF.

This sequence joins TRBV30 and TRBJ1-6, with D unresolved. The CDR3 contains 12 residues. V gave up 0 bases and J gave up 9 bases, with 6 bases separating them. Germline values: CDR1 GTSNPN, CDR2 SVGIG (reference sequence). This chain's CDR3 is CAWSVVSSPLHF. CDR3 in DNA: TGTGCCTGGAGTGTAGTTAGTTCACCCCTCCACTTT.

A note on this clone: Compared with germline, one end of the junction differs, possibly owing to a read error. The V call is TRBV28, the J call TRBJ2-7; possible D gene TRBD1, 6 bases. Per the germline V gene, CDR1 is MDHEN and CDR2 is SYDVKM. This CDR3 region has 13 residues. The DNA for the CDR3 is TGTGCCAGCAGTTGGGGGCAGACCTCAGGGATGGACTTC. Protein: CASSWGQTSGMDF.

The chain uses TRBV6-1 and TRBJ2-3; 13 nucleotides agree with TRBD2. Trimming cost V 8 bases and J 1 base; bases outside gene matches: 0. Germline CDR1 and CDR2: MNHNS and SASEGT. CDR3 size: 14 residues. CDR3 in DNA: TGTGCCAGCGGACTAGCGGGGGGCACAGATACGCAGTATTTT. This sequence encodes CASGLAGGTDTQYF.

The chain links TRBV10-3 to TRBJ2-7, with a tentative D call TRBD1 (6 bases). CDR1 is ENHRY and CDR2 is SYGVKD in the germline V gene. The CDR3 loop spans 13 amino acids. The ends were cut back, 7 bases at V and 3 bases at J, with 13 bases in the middle. CDR3 DNA sequence: TGTGCCATCACGAAGACAGGAGGCTACGAGCAGTACTTC. It yields the protein CAITKTGGYEQYF.

This clone has just one count. The rearrangement links TRBV9 to TRBJ1-2; tentative D call: TRBD1 (6 bases). Germline CDR1 is SGDLS and CDR2 is YYNGEE. The CDR3 is made up of 15 amino acids. Deletions cut 0 bases from V and 2 bases from J, with 11 bases between. The CDR3 spells CASSVEPGTNYGYTF. The CDR3 coding sequence is TGTGCCAGCAGCGTAGAGCCGGGGACAAACTATGGCTACACCTTC.

This clone was detected only a few times. The V call is TRBV4-3, the J call TRBJ2-5; tentatively, D is TRBD2 (5 bases). The ends were cut back, 0 bases at V and 13 bases at J, with 18 bases in the middle. This CDR3 has 14 residues. Germline V lookup: CDR1 LGHNA, CDR2 YSLEER. CDR3 bases: TGCGCCAGCAGCCAAGATCAACAGCGGTCGGCGGTGTACTTC. Residues: CASSQDQQRSAVYF.

The gene calls are TRBV4-3 and TRBJ2-5, with 8 bases fitting TRBD2. Germline CDR1 LGHNA, CDR2 YSLEER. V gave up 4 bases and J gave up 4 bases; unmatched junction bases: 5. There are 14 residues in the CDR3. Here the CDR3 DNA reads TGCGCCAGCAGCCCGGGACTAGTCGCAGAGACCCAGTACTTC. It codes for CASSPGLVAETQYF.

V usage is TRBV10-3 and J usage is TRBJ1-1; TRBD1 agrees at 7 bases. Trimming at V came to 9 bases and at J to 5 bases, leaving 9 bases not matched to a gene. Germline assignment: CDR1 ENHRY and CDR2 SYGVKD. The CDR3 length is 13 residues. The CDR3 loop is CAISDRLGTEAFF. CDR3 DNA: TGTGCCATTTCGGACAGGCTCGGGACTGAAGCTTTCTTT.

The chain joins TRBV27 to TRBJ2-3; D ambiguous. Germline assignment: CDR1 MNHEY and CDR2 SMNVEV (reference sequence). The CDR3 length is 12 residues. V was trimmed by 4 bases and J by 4 bases, leaving 6 bases between them. The CDR3 DNA follows: TGTGCCAGCAGTTGGAGTCCAGATACGCAGTATTTT. Amino acid sequence: CASSWSPDTQYF.

For the CDR3, the DNA is TGCGCCAGCAGTTCTAATGACCCCAGGCGGGAGGAAGCTTTCTTT. Translating it yields CASSSNDPRREEAFF. The chain uses TRBV5-1 and TRBJ1-1; no clear D gene. The V gene's germline CDR1 is SGHRS and CDR2 YFSETQ. The V end was cut by 5 bases, the J end by 8 bases, with 22 bases between. The CDR3 has 15 residues.

The CDR3 is CAWSVHGERETDTQYF. The CDR3 DNA reads as TGTGCCTGGAGTGTACACGGGGAACGGGAGACAGATACGCAGTATTTT. J is TRBJ2-3 and V is TRBV30; weak D call: TRBD2 (6 bases). With 0 bases removed from V and 3 bases from J, the gap between germline ends came to 16 bases. Germline lookup yields CDR1 GTSNPN and CDR2 SVGIG (reference sequence). This CDR3 is 16 amino acids long.

V and J are TRBV18 and TRBJ2-7; 11 bases line up with TRBD2. The J segment lost 2 bases and the V segment lost 2 bases, leaving 5 bases of the junction unmatched. This CDR3 comprises 16 residues. The germline V gene has CDR1 KGHSH and CDR2 LQKENI. The CDR3 DNA reads TGTGCCAGCTCACCAGGAAGACTAGCGGGAACCTACGAGCAGTACTTC. It specifies CASSPGRLAGTYEQYF.

The chain combines TRBV7-2 with TRBJ2-2; D is perhaps TRBD1 (5 bases). The germline gives CDR1 SGHTA, CDR2 FQGNSA. The ends were cut back, 5 bases at V and 7 bases at J, with 17 bases in the middle. CDR3 length: 15 residues. The DNA for the CDR3 is TGTGCCAGCAGCCCACGGAAGGGCCAGGGCGGGGAGCTGTTTTTT. The encoded protein is CASSPRKGQGGELFF.

The chain joins TRBV25-1 to TRBJ2-5, with D possibly being TRBD1 (6 bases). Trimming cost V 3 bases and J 5 bases, with 19 bases left between them. Germline V gives CDR1 MGHDK, CDR2 SYGVNS. The CDR3 totals 16 residues. The CDR3 DNA reads TGTGCCAGCAGTGAGTTCGTTCAGGGGTTCAGGGAGACCCAGTACTTC. Translation: CASSEFVQGFRETQYF.